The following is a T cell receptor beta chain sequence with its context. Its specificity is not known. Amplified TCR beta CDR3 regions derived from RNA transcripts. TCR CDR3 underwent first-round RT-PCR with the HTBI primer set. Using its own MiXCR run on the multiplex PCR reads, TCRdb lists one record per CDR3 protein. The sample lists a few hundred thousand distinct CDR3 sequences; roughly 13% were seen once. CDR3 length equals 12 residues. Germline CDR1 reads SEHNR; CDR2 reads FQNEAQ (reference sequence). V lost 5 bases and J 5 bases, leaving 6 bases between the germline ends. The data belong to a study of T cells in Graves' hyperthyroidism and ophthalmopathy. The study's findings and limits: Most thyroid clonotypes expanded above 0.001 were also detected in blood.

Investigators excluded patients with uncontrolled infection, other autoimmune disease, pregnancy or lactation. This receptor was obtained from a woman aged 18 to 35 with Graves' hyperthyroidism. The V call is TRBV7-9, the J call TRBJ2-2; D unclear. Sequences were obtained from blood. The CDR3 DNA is TGTGCCAGCAGCCTTTTGACCGGGGAGCTGTTTTTT. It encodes CASSLLTGELFF.